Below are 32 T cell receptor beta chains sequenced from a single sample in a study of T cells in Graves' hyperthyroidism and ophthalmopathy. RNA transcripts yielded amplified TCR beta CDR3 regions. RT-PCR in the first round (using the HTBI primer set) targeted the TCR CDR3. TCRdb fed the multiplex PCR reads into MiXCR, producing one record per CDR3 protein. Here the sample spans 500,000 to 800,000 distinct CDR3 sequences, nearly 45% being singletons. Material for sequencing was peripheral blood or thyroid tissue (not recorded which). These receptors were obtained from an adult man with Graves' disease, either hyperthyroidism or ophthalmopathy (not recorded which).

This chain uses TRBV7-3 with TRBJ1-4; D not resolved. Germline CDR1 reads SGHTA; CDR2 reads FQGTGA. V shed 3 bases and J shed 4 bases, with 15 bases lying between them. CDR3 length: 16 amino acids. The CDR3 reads CASSFWWAGNNEKLFF. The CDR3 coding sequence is TGTGCCAGCAGCTTTTGGTGGGCAGGAAATAATGAAAAACTGTTTTTT.

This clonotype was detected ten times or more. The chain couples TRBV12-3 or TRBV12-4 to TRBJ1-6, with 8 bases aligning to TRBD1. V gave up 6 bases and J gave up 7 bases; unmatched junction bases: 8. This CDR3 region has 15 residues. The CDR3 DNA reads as TGTGCCAGCAGACCGACAGGGGTTCGAAATTCACCCCTCCACTTT. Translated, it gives CASRPTGVRNSPLHF.

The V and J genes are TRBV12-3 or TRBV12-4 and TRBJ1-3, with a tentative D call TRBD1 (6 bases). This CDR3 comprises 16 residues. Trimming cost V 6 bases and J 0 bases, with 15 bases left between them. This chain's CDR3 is CASRRGQLTSGNTIYF. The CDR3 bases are TGTGCCAGCAGACGCGGACAGCTAACCTCTGGAAACACCATATATTTT.

The DNA of the CDR3 is TGCAGTGCTATAGAATATATTAGCTACGAGCAGTACTTC. Amino acids: CSAIEYISYEQYF. This chain uses TRBV20-1 with TRBJ2-7; D gene unclear. This CDR3 has 13 residues. Trimming stripped 4 bases from V and 3 bases from J, with 13 bases between. CDR1 and CDR2 (germline): DFQATT, SNEGSKA (reference sequence).

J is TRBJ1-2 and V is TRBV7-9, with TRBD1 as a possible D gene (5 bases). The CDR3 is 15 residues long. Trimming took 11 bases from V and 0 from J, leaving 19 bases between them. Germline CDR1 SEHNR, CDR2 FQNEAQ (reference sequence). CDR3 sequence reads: CALLPLGPTNYGYTF. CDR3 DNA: TGTGCCCTACTACCGCTGGGACCTACTAACTATGGCTACACCTTC.

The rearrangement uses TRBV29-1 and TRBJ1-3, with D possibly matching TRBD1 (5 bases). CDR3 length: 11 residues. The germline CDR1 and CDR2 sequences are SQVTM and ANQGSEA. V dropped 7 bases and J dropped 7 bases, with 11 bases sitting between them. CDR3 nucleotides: TGCAGCGCCGAAGGGGTGAACACCATATATTTT. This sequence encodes CSAEGVNTIYF.

The CDR3 loop is CASTLSGAGNSPLHF. The CDR3 DNA is TGTGCCAGCACCCTATCGGGAGCAGGGAATTCACCCCTCCACTTT. This chain links TRBV12-3 or TRBV12-4 with TRBJ1-6; perhaps TRBD1 as D (5 bases). Between the trimmed V and J ends, which lost 7 bases and 7 bases, there was a span of 17 bases. The length of the CDR3 is 15 residues.

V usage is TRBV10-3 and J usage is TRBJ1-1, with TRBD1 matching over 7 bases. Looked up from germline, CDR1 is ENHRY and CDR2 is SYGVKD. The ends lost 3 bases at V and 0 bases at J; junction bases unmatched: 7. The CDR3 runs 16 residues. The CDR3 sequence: CAISDPVTGMNTEAFF. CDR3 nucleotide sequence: TGTGCCATCAGTGACCCAGTGACAGGGATGAACACTGAAGCTTTCTTT.

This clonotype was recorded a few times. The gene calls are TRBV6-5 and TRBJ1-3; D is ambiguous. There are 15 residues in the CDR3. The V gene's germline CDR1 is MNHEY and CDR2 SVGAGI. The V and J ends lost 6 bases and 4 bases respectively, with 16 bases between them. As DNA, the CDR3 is TGTGCCAGCAGCATAACGGATGATCCAGGAAACACCATATATTTT. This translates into CASSITDDPGNTIYF.

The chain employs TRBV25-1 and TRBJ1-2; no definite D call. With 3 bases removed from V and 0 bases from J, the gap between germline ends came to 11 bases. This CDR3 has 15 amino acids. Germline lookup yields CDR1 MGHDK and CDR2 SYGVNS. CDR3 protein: CASSDPIAANYGYTF. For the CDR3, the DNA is TGTGCCAGCAGTGATCCAATAGCAGCTAACTATGGCTACACCTTC.

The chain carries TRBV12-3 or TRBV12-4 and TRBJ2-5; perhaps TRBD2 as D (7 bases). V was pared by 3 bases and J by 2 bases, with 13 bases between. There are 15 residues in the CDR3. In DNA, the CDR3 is TGTGCCAGCAGTTTTCGGGGGGCTGGGCAAGAGACCCAGTACTTC. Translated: CASSFRGAGQETQYF.

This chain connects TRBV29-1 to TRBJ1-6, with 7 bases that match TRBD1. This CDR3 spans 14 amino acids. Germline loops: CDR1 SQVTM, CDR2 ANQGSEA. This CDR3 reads CSDRVLLNNSPLHF. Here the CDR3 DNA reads TGCAGTGACAGGGTCTTGCTCAATAATTCACCCCTCCACTTT. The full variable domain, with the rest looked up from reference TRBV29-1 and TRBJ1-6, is SAVISQKPSRDICQRGTSLTIQCQVDSQVTMMFWYRQQPGQSLTLIATANQGSEATYESGFVIDKFPISRPNLTFSTLTVSNMSPEDSSIYLCSDRVLLNNSPLHFGNGTRLTVT.

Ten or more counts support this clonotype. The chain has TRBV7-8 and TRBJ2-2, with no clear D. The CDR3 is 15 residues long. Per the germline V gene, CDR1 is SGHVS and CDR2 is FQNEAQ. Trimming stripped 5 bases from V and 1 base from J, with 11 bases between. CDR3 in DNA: TGTGCCAGCAGCCCCCGACTGGGGAACACCGGGGAGCTGTTTTTT. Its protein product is CASSPRLGNTGELFF.

The CDR3 protein is CASRITGGAEKLFF. The CDR3 DNA reads TGTGCCAGCAGAATAACCGGGGGGGCTGAAAAACTGTTTTTT. The chain uses TRBV7-8 and TRBJ1-4, with D maybe TRBD1 (6 bases). The CDR3 has 14 residues. Germline V lookup: CDR1 SGHVS, CDR2 FQNEAQ. Trimming stripped 6 bases from V and 7 bases from J, with 15 bases between. The variable domain in full, with the rest retrieved from reference TRBV7-8 and TRBJ1-4, is GAGVSQSPRYKVAKRGQDVALRCDPISGHVSLFWYQQALGQGPEFLTYFQNEAQLDKSGLPSDRFFAERPEGSVSTLKIQRTQQEDSAVYLCASRITGGAEKLFFGSGTQLSVL.

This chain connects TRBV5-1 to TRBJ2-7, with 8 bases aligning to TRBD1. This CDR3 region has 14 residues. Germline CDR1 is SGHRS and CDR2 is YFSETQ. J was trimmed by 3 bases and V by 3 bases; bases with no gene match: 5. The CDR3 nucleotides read TGCGCCAGCAGCTACGGGACAGGCGTCTACGAGCAGTACTTC. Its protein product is CASSYGTGVYEQYF.

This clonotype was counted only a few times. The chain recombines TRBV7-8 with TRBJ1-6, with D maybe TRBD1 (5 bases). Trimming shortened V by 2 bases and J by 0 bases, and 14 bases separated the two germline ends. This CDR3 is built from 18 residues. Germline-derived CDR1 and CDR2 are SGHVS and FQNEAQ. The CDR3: CASSLTKRGSSYNSPLHF. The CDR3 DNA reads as TGTGCCAGCAGCTTAACCAAGCGGGGCAGCTCCTATAATTCACCCCTCCACTTT.

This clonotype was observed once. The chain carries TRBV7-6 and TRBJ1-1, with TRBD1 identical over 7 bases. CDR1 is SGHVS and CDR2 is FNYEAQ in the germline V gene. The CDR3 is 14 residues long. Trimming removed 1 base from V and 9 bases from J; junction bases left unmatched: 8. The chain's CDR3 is CASSLGVGTAQAFF. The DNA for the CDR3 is TGTGCCAGCAGCTTAGGGGTCGGGACAGCCCAAGCTTTCTTT.

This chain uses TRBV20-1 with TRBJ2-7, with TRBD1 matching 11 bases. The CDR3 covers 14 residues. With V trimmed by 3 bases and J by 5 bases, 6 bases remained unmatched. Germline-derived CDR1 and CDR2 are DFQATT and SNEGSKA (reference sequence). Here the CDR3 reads CSARHGTGGDEQYF. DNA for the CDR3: TGCAGTGCTAGGCACGGGACAGGGGGTGACGAGCAGTACTTC.

The CDR3 region has the DNA TGTGCCACCAGCAATCCGGGACAGGGCAACTATGGCTACACCTTC. Protein: CATSNPGQGNYGYTF. V and J are TRBV15 and TRBJ1-2; 9 bases line up with TRBD1. CDR3 size: 15 residues. Germline V gives CDR1 LNHNV, CDR2 YYDKDF (reference sequence). V lost 4 bases to trimming and J lost 2 bases; unmatched junction nucleotides: 5.

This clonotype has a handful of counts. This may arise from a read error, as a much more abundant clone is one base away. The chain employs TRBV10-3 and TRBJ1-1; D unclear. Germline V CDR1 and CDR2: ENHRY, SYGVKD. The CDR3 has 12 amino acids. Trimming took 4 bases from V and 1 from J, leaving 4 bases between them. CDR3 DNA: TGTGCCATCAGTGGGGGGAACACTGAAGCTTTCTTT. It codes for CAISGGNTEAFF.

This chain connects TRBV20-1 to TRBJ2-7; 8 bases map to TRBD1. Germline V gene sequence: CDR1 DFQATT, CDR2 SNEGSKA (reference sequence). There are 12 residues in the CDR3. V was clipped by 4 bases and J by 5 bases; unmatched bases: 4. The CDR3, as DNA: TGCAGTGCTAAGGACAGGGTCGACGAGCAGTACTTC. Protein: CSAKDRVDEQYF.

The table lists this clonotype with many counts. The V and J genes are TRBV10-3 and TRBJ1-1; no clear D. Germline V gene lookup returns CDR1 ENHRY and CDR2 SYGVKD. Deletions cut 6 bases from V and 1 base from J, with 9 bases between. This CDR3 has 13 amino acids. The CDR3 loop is CAISLLANTEAFF. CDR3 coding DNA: TGTGCCATCAGCCTTTTAGCGAACACTGAAGCTTTCTTT.

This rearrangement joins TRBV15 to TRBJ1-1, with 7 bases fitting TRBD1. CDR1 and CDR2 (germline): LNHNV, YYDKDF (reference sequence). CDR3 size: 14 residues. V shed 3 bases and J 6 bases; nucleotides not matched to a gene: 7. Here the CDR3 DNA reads TGTGCCACCAGCAGCCAGAGACAGGGCGCTGAAGCTTTCTTT. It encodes CATSSQRQGAEAFF.

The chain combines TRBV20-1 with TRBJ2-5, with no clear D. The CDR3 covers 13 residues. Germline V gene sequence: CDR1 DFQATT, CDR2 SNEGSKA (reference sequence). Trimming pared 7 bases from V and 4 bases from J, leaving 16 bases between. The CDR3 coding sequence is TGCAGTGTTGGGCACCCAGTCCGAGAGACCCAGTACTTC. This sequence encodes CSVGHPVRETQYF.

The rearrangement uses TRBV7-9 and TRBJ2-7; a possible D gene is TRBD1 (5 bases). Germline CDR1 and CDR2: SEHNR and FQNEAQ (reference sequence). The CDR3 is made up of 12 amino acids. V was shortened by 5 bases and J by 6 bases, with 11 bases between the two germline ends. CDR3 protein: CASSPQGPEQYF. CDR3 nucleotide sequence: TGTGCCAGCAGCCCCCAGGGCCCCGAGCAGTACTTC.

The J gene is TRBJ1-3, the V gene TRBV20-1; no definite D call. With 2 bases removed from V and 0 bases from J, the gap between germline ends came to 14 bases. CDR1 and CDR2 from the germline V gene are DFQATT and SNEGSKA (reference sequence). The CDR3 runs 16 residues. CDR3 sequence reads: CSARPMSGDSGNTIYF. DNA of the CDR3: TGCAGTGCTAGACCCATGTCCGGCGACTCTGGAAACACCATATATTTT.

CDR3 amino acids: CASRPPSGEENSPLHF. DNA for the CDR3: TGTGCCAGCAGACCTCCTTCAGGGGAAGAGAATTCACCCCTCCACTTT. The gene calls are TRBV10-3 and TRBJ1-6; weak D call: TRBD1 (6 bases). The ends were cut back, 10 bases at V and 7 bases at J, with 23 bases in the middle. Germline V gives CDR1 ENHRY, CDR2 SYGVKD. The CDR3 consists of 16 residues.

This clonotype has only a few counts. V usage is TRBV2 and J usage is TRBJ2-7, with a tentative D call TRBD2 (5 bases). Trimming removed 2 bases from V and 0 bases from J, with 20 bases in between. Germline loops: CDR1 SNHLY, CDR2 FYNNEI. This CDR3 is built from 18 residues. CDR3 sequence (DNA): TGTGCCAGCAGTGAATCCCCTACGGGGAACCCCCGCTCCTACGAGCAGTACTTC. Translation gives CASSESPTGNPRSYEQYF.

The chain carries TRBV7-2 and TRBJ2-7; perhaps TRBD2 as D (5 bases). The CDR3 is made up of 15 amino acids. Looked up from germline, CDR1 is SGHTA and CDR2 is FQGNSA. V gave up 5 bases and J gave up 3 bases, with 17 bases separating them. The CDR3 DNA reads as TGTGCCAGCAGCCGACGATCCCCCGGGGACTACGAGCAGTACTTC. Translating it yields CASSRRSPGDYEQYF.

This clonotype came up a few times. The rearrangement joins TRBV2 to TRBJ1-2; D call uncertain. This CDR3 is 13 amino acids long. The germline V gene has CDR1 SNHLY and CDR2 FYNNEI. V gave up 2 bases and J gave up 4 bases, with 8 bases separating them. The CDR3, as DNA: TGTGCCAGCAGTGAACAGGATTTCTATGGCTACACCTTC. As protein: CASSEQDFYGYTF. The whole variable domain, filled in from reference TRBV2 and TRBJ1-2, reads EPEVTQTPSHQVTQMGQEVILRCVPISNHLYFYWYRQILGQKVEFLVSFYNNEISEKSEIFDDQFSVERPDGSNFTLKIRSTKLEDSAMYFCASSEQDFYGYTFGSGTRLTVV.

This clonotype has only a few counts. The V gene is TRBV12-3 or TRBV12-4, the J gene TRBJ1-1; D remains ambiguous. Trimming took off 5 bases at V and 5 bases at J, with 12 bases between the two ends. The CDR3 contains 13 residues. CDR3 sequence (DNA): TGTGCCAGCAGTCGTACAAGGAAAACTGAAGCTTTCTTT. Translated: CASSRTRKTEAFF.

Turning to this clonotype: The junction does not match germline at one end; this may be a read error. In DNA, the CDR3 is TGTGCCTGCAGTGCCCCACAGGGGGTAGGGGAGACCCAGTACTTC. Its translation is CACSAPQGVGETQYF. This chain connects TRBV2 to TRBJ2-5; 8 bases align to TRBD1. Germline V gene lookup returns CDR1 SNHLY and CDR2 FYNNEI. The CDR3 is 15 amino acids.